The 28 T cell receptor beta chains presented below share a single source sample, sequenced in a study of T-cell reconstitution after alpha-beta-depleted transplantation in children. Unique molecular identifiers tagged the TCRbeta library. MiXCR was run by TCRdb on the PCR reads, yielding one entry per CDR3 protein. Of fewer than 150,000 distinct CDR3 sequences in the sample, approximately 8.7% were seen once. Sequences were derived from PBMCs, mostly from graft donor cells, sampled 180 days after TCRalphabeta/CD19-depleted stem cell transplant. These TCRs come from a girl under three years old who had a stem cell transplant for combined immunodeficiency, so the T cells may come from the graft donor.

This clonotype has a handful of counts. V gene TRBV29-1 combines with J gene TRBJ2-1; D is undetermined. CDR3 length: 12 amino acids. The germline gives CDR1 SQVTM, CDR2 ANQGSEA. Trimming pared 3 bases from V and 4 bases from J, leaving 7 bases between. The CDR3 region has the DNA TGCAGCGTTGATTTGCGGTACAATGAGCAGTTCTTC. Its protein is CSVDLRYNEQFF.

This sequence joins TRBV24-1 and TRBJ2-1, with TRBD1 identical over 9 bases. Per the germline V gene, CDR1 is KGHDR and CDR2 is SFDVKD. The trim removed 0 bases at V and 14 bases at J, leaving 19 bases unmatched. The CDR3 is 18 amino acids. CDR3 region: CATSDLHNPGQGHNKEFF. CDR3 nucleotides: TGTGCCACCAGTGATTTGCACAATCCGGGACAGGGACACAACAAGGAGTTCTTC.

The chain links TRBV5-6 to TRBJ2-5; D is unresolved. Deletions cut 0 bases from V and 3 bases from J, with 9 bases between. Germline V gives CDR1 SGHDT, CDR2 YYEEEE. The CDR3 consists of 14 residues. CDR3 in amino acids: CASSLGLTEETQYF. CDR3 DNA: TGTGCCAGCAGCTTGGGACTTACAGAAGAGACCCAGTACTTC.

The rearrangement joins TRBV11-2 to TRBJ2-7; 12 nucleotides align to TRBD2. From germline, CDR1 is SGHAT and CDR2 FQNNGV. The CDR3 loop spans 15 amino acids. With 4 bases clipped from V and 7 bases from J, the junction kept 8 bases outside the gene matches. CDR3 nucleotides: TGTGCCAGCAGCTCGACTAGCGGGGGCCTTTGGGAGCAGTACTTC. It yields the protein CASSSTSGGLWEQYF.

V and J are TRBV12-3 or TRBV12-4 and TRBJ2-2; TRBD1 agrees at 9 bases. This CDR3 is built from 16 residues. The V segment lost 5 bases and the J segment 6 bases; nucleotides outside the gene matches: 10. The CDR3: CASSRGTGWDAGELFF. CDR3 bases: TGTGCCAGCAGTAGGGGGACAGGGTGGGACGCCGGGGAGCTGTTTTTT.

This clonotype has a handful of counts. The J gene is TRBJ1-1, the V gene TRBV5-1, with a tentative D call TRBD1 (6 bases). The CDR3 is 16 amino acids. Germline assignment: CDR1 SGHRS and CDR2 YFSETQ. V lost 7 bases to trimming and J lost 4 bases, with 23 bases between them. The CDR3 region is CASRLLLGARGTEAFF. The CDR3 DNA sequence: TGCGCCAGCCGTTTATTGCTGGGGGCGCGGGGCACTGAAGCTTTCTTT.

The chain joins TRBV6-5 to TRBJ1-1, with D unresolved. The CDR3 has 16 amino acids. CDR1 is MNHEY and CDR2 is SVGAGI in the germline V gene. Trimming removed 1 base from V and 6 bases from J, with 18 bases in between. The CDR3 loop is CASSYFSLFDQAEAFF. CDR3 DNA sequence: TGTGCCAGCAGTTACTTCTCCCTTTTTGACCAAGCTGAAGCTTTCTTT.

The chain combines TRBV6-2 or TRBV6-3 with TRBJ2-5, with 11 bases lining up with TRBD1. Per germline, CDR1 MNHEY and CDR2 SVGEGT. The CDR3 is 15 residues long. After removal of 5 bases from V and 5 bases from J, the junction contained 7 bases not matched to a gene. CDR3 region: CASSQGQGAWETQYF. CDR3 nucleotide sequence: TGTGCCAGCAGTCAAGGACAGGGGGCTTGGGAGACCCAGTACTTC.

This clonotype has at least ten counts. CDR3 DNA sequence: TGCAGTGCTAGTCCCCCCCAGGGCACTACAAACACCGGGGAGCTGTTTTTT. The encoded protein is CSASPPQGTTNTGELFF. The gene calls are TRBV20-1 and TRBJ2-2, with D possibly TRBD1 on 5 matching bases. The CDR3 spans 17 residues. Germline V gene data show CDR1 as DFQATT and CDR2 as SNEGSKA (reference sequence). Trimming shortened V by 3 bases and J by 2 bases, and 19 bases separated the two germline ends.

This clonotype was seen a few times. V is TRBV5-1 and J is TRBJ2-7; a weak D match, TRBD2 (6 bases). V lost 2 bases and J lost 5, with 14 bases in between. CDR1 SGHRS and CDR2 YFSETQ come from the germline V gene. The CDR3 extends over 14 amino acids. In DNA, the CDR3 is TGCGCCAGCAGCTTTGATCCGACTAGAAACGAGCAGTACTTC. Translated: CASSFDPTRNEQYF.

This rearrangement joins TRBV5-1 to TRBJ2-7; a weak D match, TRBD2 (6 bases). Trimming stripped 2 bases from V and 6 bases from J, with 12 bases between. The germline V gene encodes CDR1 SGHRS and CDR2 YFSETQ. This CDR3 comprises 13 residues. CDR3 residues: CASSLGERVEQYF. In DNA, the CDR3 is TGCGCCAGCAGCTTAGGCGAGCGGGTCGAGCAGTACTTC.

In this sample, this clonotype turned up a few times. The chain carries TRBV20-1 and TRBJ2-7; D possibly corresponds to TRBD1 (6 bases). The germline V and J ends were trimmed by 4 bases and 1 base, with 8 bases remaining between them. The CDR3 sequence is 12 residues long. CDR1 is DFQATT, CDR2 SNEGSKA, per germline (reference sequence). DNA of the CDR3: TGCAGTGCTAAGGGACATTCCTACGAGCAGTACTTC. Residues: CSAKGHSYEQYF.

This clonotype was observed a handful of times. CDR3 sequence reads: CASSLGLTSGYNEQFF. In nucleotides, the CDR3 is TGTGCCAGCAGCTTAGGACTCACCTCTGGCTACAATGAGCAGTTCTTC. The J gene is TRBJ2-1, the V gene TRBV7-2; D gene ambiguous. The CDR3 sequence is 16 residues long. CDR1 and CDR2 (germline): SGHTA, FQGNSA. Trimming took off 1 base at V and 3 bases at J, with 13 bases between the two ends.

Ten or more counts support this clonotype. This sequence joins TRBV20-1 and TRBJ2-3, with 11 nucleotides matching TRBD1. J gave up 5 bases and V 3 bases, and 10 bases lay outside the gene matches. Germline V gene sequence: CDR1 DFQATT, CDR2 SNEGSKA (reference sequence). The CDR3 loop spans 16 amino acids. This CDR3 reads CSASWDRGYPLDTQYF. DNA for the CDR3: TGCAGTGCTAGTTGGGACAGGGGGTACCCCTTAGATACGCAGTATTTT.

This clonotype was picked up a small number of times. The V call is TRBV9, the J call TRBJ2-3, with 10 bases that match TRBD1. This CDR3 region has 15 residues. J lost 1 base, V lost 3 bases, and 2 bases had no gene match. The germline V gene has CDR1 SGDLS and CDR2 YYNGEE. CDR3 protein: CASSAGTGGTDTQYF. The CDR3 DNA reads TGTGCCAGCAGCGCTGGGACAGGGGGCACAGATACGCAGTATTTT.

At least ten counts were recorded for this clonotype. The chain recombines TRBV10-3 with TRBJ2-7; tentatively, D is TRBD1 (5 bases). V was pared by 4 bases and J by 3 bases, with 7 bases between. Germline lookup yields CDR1 ENHRY and CDR2 SYGVKD. CDR3 length equals 12 residues. The CDR3 DNA is TGTGCCATCAGTGGTACAGGCTACGAGCAGTACTTC. Translated: CAISGTGYEQYF.

This clonotype was seen repeatedly, ten times or more. The chain recombines TRBV20-1 with TRBJ1-4, with TRBD1 matching 9 bases. After removal of 3 bases from V and 6 bases from J, the junction contained 8 bases not matched to a gene. The CDR3 length is 15 residues. Germline V CDR1 and CDR2: DFQATT, SNEGSKA (reference sequence). CDR3 DNA sequence: TGCAGTGCTAGTACTTACAGGGGGCCGGATGAAAAACTGTTTTTT. Encoded protein: CSASTYRGPDEKLFF.

The genes are TRBV7-9 and TRBJ2-1; D tentatively reads TRBD1 or TRBD2 (5 bases each). Trimming cost V 7 bases and J 9 bases, with 16 bases left between them. This CDR3 comprises 13 residues. In germline, CDR1 is SEHNR, CDR2 FQNEAQ (reference sequence). This CDR3 is CASNFKSGTEQFF. Written as DNA, the CDR3 is TGTGCCAGCAACTTCAAATCCGGGACTGAGCAGTTCTTC.

This clonotype was seen ten or more times. The rearrangement links TRBV5-5 to TRBJ1-1; TRBD1 matches 9 bases. The CDR3 sequence is 17 residues long. V shed 0 bases, J shed 4 bases, and the junction held 10 bases outside the gene matches. Germline loops: CDR1 SGHKS, CDR2 YYEKEE (reference sequence). CDR3 sequence: CASSLAPFDRGGTEAFF. For the CDR3, the DNA is TGTGCCAGCAGCTTGGCCCCTTTCGACAGGGGGGGCACTGAAGCTTTCTTT.

This clonotype was found many times. The chain uses TRBV29-1 and TRBJ2-7; a possible D gene is TRBD2 (5 bases). Germline values: CDR1 SQVTM, CDR2 ANQGSEA. V was shortened by 3 bases and J by 6 bases, with 9 bases between the two germline ends. CDR3 length equals 11 residues. CDR3 bases: TGCAGCGTTGATCACCGGGGCGAGCAGTACTTC. Its translation is CSVDHRGEQYF.

The chain employs TRBV4-3 and TRBJ2-1; D gene uncertain. The CDR3 is made up of 17 amino acids. Trimming removed 1 base at V and 7 bases at J, with 20 bases between. Germline values: CDR1 LGHNA, CDR2 YSLEER. Here the CDR3 DNA reads TGCGCCAGCAGCCAAGGGTCAGTGGGTGTAGGGTTGAATGAGCAGTTCTTC. This gives the protein CASSQGSVGVGLNEQFF.

The V and J genes are TRBV5-6 and TRBJ2-6; D gene uncertain. Germline V gives CDR1 SGHDT, CDR2 YYEEEE. This CDR3 comprises 14 residues. Trimming cost V 3 bases and J 2 bases, with 6 bases left between them. CDR3 coding DNA: TGTGCCAGCAGCTCGGGTACTGGGGCCAACGTCCTGACTTTC. Amino acids: CASSSGTGANVLTF. The entire variable domain, with the rest obtained from reference TRBV5-6 and TRBJ2-6, is as follows: DAGVTQSPTHLIKTRGQQVTLRCSPKSGHDTVSWYQQALGQGPQFIFQYYEEEERQRGNFPDRFSGHQFPNYSSELNVNALLLGDSALYLCASSSGTGANVLTFGAGSRLTVL.

This clonotype showed up just a few times. This chain uses TRBV4-3 with TRBJ1-4; D remains unclear. Germline CDR1 LGHNA, CDR2 YSLEER. The CDR3 is 15 residues long. V lost 4 bases and J 0 bases, leaving 9 bases between the germline ends. CDR3 coding DNA: TGCGCCAGCAGCCGTGAGGGAGCAACTAATGAAAAACTGTTTTTT. It encodes CASSREGATNEKLFF.

This clonotype turned up a few times. This rearrangement joins TRBV29-1 to TRBJ2-5, with D possibly called TRBD1 or TRBD2 (5 bases each). There are 13 residues in the CDR3. V dropped 6 bases and J dropped 7 bases, with 18 bases sitting between them. CDR1 is SQVTM, CDR2 ANQGSEA, per germline. The CDR3 spells CSVSRDLAGTQYF. The DNA for the CDR3 is TGCAGCGTCTCCCGGGACCTTGCGGGGACCCAGTACTTC.

This chain joins TRBV29-1 and TRBJ2-7; D remains unclear. Germline-derived CDR1 and CDR2 are SQVTM and ANQGSEA. Trimming cost V 4 bases and J 2 bases, with 9 bases left between them. The CDR3 totals 12 residues. DNA for the CDR3: TGCAGCGTTGCACAGCGCACCTACGAGCAGTACTTC. Translated, it gives CSVAQRTYEQYF.

This clonotype has just a few counts. The chain joins TRBV5-6 to TRBJ1-5; D ambiguous. The CDR3 runs 14 residues. Germline-derived CDR1 and CDR2 are SGHDT and YYEEEE. Trimming shortened V by 4 bases and J by 7 bases, and 15 bases separated the two germline ends. The DNA of the CDR3 is TGTGCCAGCAGCCCGTTCCAGGCGGGCCAGCCCCAGCATTTT. It codes for CASSPFQAGQPQHF.

This clonotype was seen more than once but under ten times. The gene calls are TRBV21-1 and TRBJ2-4; TRBD1, as called in the table, went unchecked against the DNA. TRBV21-1 is a pseudogene. The CDR3 runs 15 residues. The CDR3 protein is CASSSPGKGGNIQYF. The CDR3 nucleotides are TGTGCCAGCAGCTCGCCGGGAAAAGGGGGAAACATTCAGTACTTC.

On this clonotype: A much larger clone differs from this one at a single base, so this may be a read error. The V and J genes are TRBV20-1 and TRBJ2-2; the match to TRBD2 covers 7 bases. The CDR3 contains 15 residues. CDR1 DFQATT and CDR2 SNEGSKA come from the germline V gene (reference sequence). CDR3 nucleotides: TGCAGTGCTAGTAGAAGCGGGGACCTCACCAGGGAGCTGTTTTTT. Translating it yields CSASRSGDLTRELFF.